The source of this T cell receptor (beta chain) is a study of blood T cell repertoires in COVID-19. On the study more broadly: Researchers got acute and convalescent COVID-19 samples from the United States, Italy and Spain.

Original methodology: Reference gene primer amplification yielded estimated nucleated cell counts. Profiling relied on immunoSEQ multiplex PCR, and the TCRdb table lists in-frame clones only, not all of them. The DNA gave D and trimming, while V, J and clone size come from that table. The table lists hundreds of thousands of clones, roughly nine tenths of them singletons. This CDR3 contains 17 residues. The trim removed 8 bases at V and 9 bases at J, leaving 20 bases unmatched. In germline, CDR1 is LNHNV, CDR2 YYDKDF (reference sequence). Study members were between roughly 18 and 100 years old and lived in 24 US regions. Membership in each cohort depended on participant-reported clinical history.

The chain links TRBV15 to TRBJ2-1; 9 positions match TRBD2. The TCR was taken from a woman in her forties or fifties in a cohort exposed to, infected with or recovered from COVID-19 (not recorded which). The sequenced sample was PBMCs or T cells enriched from blood (not recorded which). CDR3 sequence (DNA): TGTGCCACCCAATCCTTAACTGGCGGGGGGGCCGAGGGTGAGCAGTTCTTC. Translating it yields CATQSLTGGGAEGEQFF.